These T cell receptor beta chains were read from a single sample in a study of T cell changes during pregnancy in multiple sclerosis. Profiling relied on immunoSEQ multiplex PCR, and the TCRdb table lists in-frame clones only, not all of them. The sample holds some 60,000 clones, roughly nine tenths seen once. The sequences come from CD4+ T cells from peripheral blood mononuclear cells, collected in the third trimester of pregnancy. Every receptor here comes from a female donor with multiple sclerosis, enrolled in a pregnancy study. CDR3s include the opening cysteine and the closing phenylalanine or tryptophan. A D gene is named only where the DNA matches it firmly. Rows give clone size only sometimes, using once, few, many, or a class for an expanded clone.

d_call,clone_size,j_call,v_call,cdr3_nt,cdr3_aa
NA,NA,TRBJ1-2,TRBV7-9,TGTGCCAGCAGCTCCCTAGGGGTGGACGGCTACACCTTC,CASSSLGVDGYTF
NA,once,TRBJ2-2,TRBV5-1,TGCGCCAGCAGCTTGGGAGTGGGTCTACAACAGACCAACGGGGAGCTGTTTTTT,CASSLGVGLQQTNGELFF
TRBD2,once,TRBJ2-1,TRBV5-1,TGCGCCAGCAGACTACTAGGACTAGCGGGAGGAATCAATGAGCAGTTCTTC,CASRLLGLAGGINEQFF
TRBD2,once,TRBJ2-1,TRBV30,TGTGCCTGGAGTGTACGGCGACTAGCGGGCAATGAGCAGTTCTTC,CAWSVRRLAGNEQFF
NA,NA,TRBJ2-2,TRBV10-3,TGTGCCATCAGTGAAAATAAGGCGGGGAACACCGGGGAGCTGTTTTTT,CAISENKAGNTGELFF
TRBD2,once,TRBJ2-1,TRBV7-2,TGTGCCAGCGGCCTTCGGGGGGGTTACATGAGGAATGAGCAGTTCTTC,CASGLRGGYMRNEQFF
NA,NA,TRBJ2-7,TRBV6-5,TGTGCCAGCAGGAGGAGCTTCTACGAGCAGTACTTC,CASRRSFYEQYF
NA,NA,TRBJ2-7,TRBV6-5,TGTGCCAGCAGTCAGACCTACGAGCAGTACTTC,CASSQTYEQYF
NA,NA,TRBJ2-7,TRBV6-1,TGTGCCAGCAGTGAAATTGAGGGGGTGCGGGAGCAGTACTTC,CASSEIEGVREQYF
TRBD2,NA,TRBJ2-7,TRBV6-5,TGTGCCAGCAGTTATACAACGGGAGGGCCCTACGAGCAGTACTTC,CASSYTTGGPYEQYF
NA,NA,TRBJ2-5,TRBV5-1,TGCGCCAGCAGCCCGGGACTTGGAGAGACCCAGTACTTC,CASSPGLGETQYF
TRBD2,NA,TRBJ2-1,TRBV2,TGTGCCAGCCACACCGACGGAGCGTTAGCGGGAGCTAAGTTCTTC,CASHTDGALAGAKFF
TRBD1,few,TRBJ2-3,TRBV6-1,TGTGCCAGCAGTGTGGGGCGACAGGGCGCAGATACGCAGTATTTT,CASSVGRQGADTQYF
NA,NA,TRBJ1-2,TRBV5-1,TGCGCCAGCAGCGAGTCGCCGGGAGGGATCTATGGCTACACCTTC,CASSESPGGIYGYTF
NA,NA,TRBJ1-1,TRBV5-4,TGTGCCAGCAGCTTGGGAGGGGGTCGAGGGACTATCACTGAAGCTTTCTTT,CASSLGGGRGTITEAFF
TRBD2,NA,TRBJ2-2,TRBV10-1,TGCGCCAGCAGTGAGTCGGGACTAGTCAGGACCGGGGAGCTGTTTTTT,CASSESGLVRTGELFF
NA,NA,TRBJ2-7,TRBV5-1,TGCGCCAGCAGGGGGGTCGCCGGAAACAGGGCCCCCTACGAGCAGTACTTC,CASRGVAGNRAPYEQYF
NA,NA,TRBJ1-3,TRBV10-3,TGTGCCATCAGCTCCGGGACACTTCACTCTCTCGTAAACACCATATATTTT,CAISSGTLHSLVNTIYF
NA,NA,TRBJ1-6,TRBV4-3,TGCGCCAGCAGCCAACTTCCAGGGGCCACGGTTGTGTCACCCCTCCACTTT,CASSQLPGATVVSPLHF
NA,NA,TRBJ1-2,TRBV6-1,TGTGCCAGCATTAACCTCGACAGGTCCTATGGCTACACCTTC,CASINLDRSYGYTF
TRBD1,once,TRBJ2-1,TRBV6-1,TGTGCCAGCCTCCCGGGACAGGGGGCTTACAATGAGCAGTTCTTC,CASLPGQGAYNEQFF
NA,NA,TRBJ1-1,TRBV4-2,TGTGCCAGCAGCCAAGATCCCGGTTCCGGGGGAGGTGAAGCTTTCTTT,CASSQDPGSGGGEAFF